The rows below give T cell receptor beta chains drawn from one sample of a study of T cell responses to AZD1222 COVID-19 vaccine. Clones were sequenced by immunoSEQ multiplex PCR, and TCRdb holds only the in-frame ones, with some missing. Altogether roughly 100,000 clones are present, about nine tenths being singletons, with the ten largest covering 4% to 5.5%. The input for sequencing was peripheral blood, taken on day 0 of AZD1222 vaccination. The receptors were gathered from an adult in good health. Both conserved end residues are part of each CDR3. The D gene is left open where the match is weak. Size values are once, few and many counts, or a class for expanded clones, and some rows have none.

DNA: TGTGCCAGTAGTATCGGGGGGTACAATGAGCAGTTCTTC; CDR3: CASSIGGYNEQFF; J: TRBJ2-1; size: -; V: TRBV19; D: TRBD2
DNA: TGCAGTGTCTTCCAGGGTGATGGCTACACCTTC; CDR3: CSVFQGDGYTF; J: TRBJ1-2; size: -; V: TRBV20-1; D: -
DNA: TGTGCCAGCAGCTCCCCCGGCAGCGGGGTAACGGGGGCCAACGTCCTGACTTTC; CDR3: CASSSPGSGVTGANVLTF; J: TRBJ2-6; size: -; V: TRBV7-9; D: TRBD2
DNA: TGTGCCAGCAGCCGGGGCCTCAGCGCGCAGTACTTC; CDR3: CASSRGLSAQYF; J: TRBJ2-7; size: -; V: TRBV14; D: -
DNA: TGTGCCAGCTCACCCCCGAGCCGTGGGGACTATGGCTACACCTTC; CDR3: CASSPPSRGDYGYTF; J: TRBJ1-2; size: -; V: TRBV18; D: -
DNA: TGTGCCAGCACCCGGACAGGGGTAAATTCACCCCTCCACTTT; CDR3: CASTRTGVNSPLHF; J: TRBJ1-6; size: -; V: TRBV6-5; D: TRBD1
DNA: TGTGCCAGCAGCAGGGGATTTTTTTACGAGCAGTACTTC; CDR3: CASSRGFFYEQYF; J: TRBJ2-7; size: -; V: TRBV11-1; D: -
DNA: TGTGCCAGCAAGGGACAGAATAATTCACCCCTCCACTTT; CDR3: CASKGQNNSPLHF; J: TRBJ1-6; size: -; V: TRBV2; D: TRBD1
DNA: TGCGCCAGCAGCCCTCCCCGGGTAGCGGGGGTCCAAGAGACCCAGTACTTC; CDR3: CASSPPRVAGVQETQYF; J: TRBJ2-5; size: -; V: TRBV5-1; D: TRBD2
DNA: TGCGCCAGCAGCCAAGAAGGGGGTGAGCAGTTCTTC; CDR3: CASSQEGGEQFF; J: TRBJ2-1; size: -; V: TRBV4-3; D: -
DNA: TGTGCCAGTAGTCGCGGGGACAGCCGCAACTATGGCTACACCTTC; CDR3: CASSRGDSRNYGYTF; J: TRBJ1-2; size: -; V: TRBV19; D: TRBD1
DNA: TGTGCCAGCAGCCCTGGAATCGGGGAATGGGGGAATTCACCCCTCCACTTT; CDR3: CASSPGIGEWGNSPLHF; J: TRBJ1-6; size: -; V: TRBV13; D: -
DNA: TGTGCCAGCAGTGAAGCGCGGAGGGGGGTGACAGATACGCAGTATTTT; CDR3: CASSEARRGVTDTQYF; J: TRBJ2-3; size: -; V: TRBV2; D: -
DNA: TGTGCCAGCAGCCTAATACAGGGGGGAAATGAAAAACTGTTTTTT; CDR3: CASSLIQGGNEKLFF; J: TRBJ1-4; size: once; V: TRBV6-2/TRBV6-3; D: TRBD1
DNA: TGTGCCACCTCCTTGGACCGGAACACCATATATTTT; CDR3: CATSLDRNTIYF; J: TRBJ1-3; size: once; V: TRBV2; D: -
DNA: TGTGCCAGCAGCCAATATGTAAGTCAGGAGAACACTGAAGCTTTCTTT; CDR3: CASSQYVSQENTEAFF; J: TRBJ1-1; size: -; V: TRBV4-2; D: -
DNA: TGTGCCAGCAGCGAAACTAGCGGGGGGGCCTCCTACAATGAGCAGTTCTTC; CDR3: CASSETSGGASYNEQFF; J: TRBJ2-1; size: -; V: TRBV7-9; D: TRBD2
DNA: TGTGCCAGCAGTGAGTGGGTGGCCTCCTACGAGCAGTACTTC; CDR3: CASSEWVASYEQYF; J: TRBJ2-7; size: -; V: TRBV6-1; D: -
DNA: TGTGCCAGCAGCGTAGATCCGGGACAAACGAATTCACCCCTCCACTTT; CDR3: CASSVDPGQTNSPLHF; J: TRBJ1-6; size: -; V: TRBV9; D: -
DNA: TGTGCCGTAGAGGGGGACTCGAACACTGAAGCTTTCTTT; CDR3: CAVEGDSNTEAFF; J: TRBJ1-1; size: -; V: TRBV11-1; D: -
DNA: TGTGCCAGCCGCCTCGGGACTTATAGCAATCAGCCCCAGCATTTT; CDR3: CASRLGTYSNQPQHF; J: TRBJ1-5; size: -; V: TRBV19; D: -
DNA: TGTGCCAGCAGCTTCTGGGGGGTTGGAGATACGCAGTATTTT; CDR3: CASSFWGVGDTQYF; J: TRBJ2-3; size: -; V: TRBV5-4; D: -
DNA: TGTGCCAGCAGCCAAGACCTGGAAAGTTACGAGCAGTACTTC; CDR3: CASSQDLESYEQYF; J: TRBJ2-7; size: -; V: TRBV14; D: -
DNA: TGTGCCAGCCACTCATCACAGGGGGCCCATGGCTACACCTTC; CDR3: CASHSSQGAHGYTF; J: TRBJ1-2; size: once; V: TRBV28; D: TRBD1
DNA: TGTGCCAGCAGCTCCCCTGAGGACAATGAGCAGTTCTTC; CDR3: CASSSPEDNEQFF; J: TRBJ2-1; size: once; V: TRBV13; D: -
DNA: TGTGCCAGCAGTTTACGGTACAGGGAAAGGGGAGAGCAGTACTTC; CDR3: CASSLRYRERGEQYF; J: TRBJ2-7; size: -; V: TRBV28; D: -
DNA: TGTGCCAGCAGTGCTGCCGCCGGGACAGGGGACTATGGCTACACCTTC; CDR3: CASSAAAGTGDYGYTF; J: TRBJ1-2; size: -; V: TRBV2; D: TRBD1
DNA: TGCGCCAGCAGCCAACCGGAAGTTGTGAACACTGAAGCTTTCTTT; CDR3: CASSQPEVVNTEAFF; J: TRBJ1-1; size: -; V: TRBV4-1; D: -
DNA: TGTGCCAGCAGCCCACAAGGACTAAAACAGACCTACGAGCAGTACTTC; CDR3: CASSPQGLKQTYEQYF; J: TRBJ2-7; size: -; V: TRBV3-1/TRBV3-2; D: -
DNA: TGTGCCGGAGGGCGATCTGGGGCCAACGTCCTGACTTTC; CDR3: CAGGRSGANVLTF; J: TRBJ2-6; size: once; V: TRBV21-1; D: -
DNA: TGTGCCAGCAGCTTTCCGACTAGCGGGCGCACAGATACGCAGTATTTT; CDR3: CASSFPTSGRTDTQYF; J: TRBJ2-3; size: -; V: TRBV11-2; D: TRBD2
DNA: TGCGCCAGCAGACTTGAGATTGGCGGCTACAATGAGCAGTTCTTC; CDR3: CASRLEIGGYNEQFF; J: TRBJ2-1; size: -; V: TRBV5-1; D: -
DNA: TGCAGCTCGGGACAGGGGGCCATTTCCAATGAGCAGTTCTTC; CDR3: CSSGQGAISNEQFF; J: TRBJ2-1; size: -; V: TRBV29-1; D: TRBD1
DNA: TGTGCCAGCAGTTTACAGTTCAGGGGTTATCAGCCCCAGCATTTT; CDR3: CASSLQFRGYQPQHF; J: TRBJ1-5; size: -; V: TRBV28; D: -
DNA: TGTGCCAGCAGTTTGACGTCGTTCGGCGATGAGCAGTTCTTC; CDR3: CASSLTSFGDEQFF; J: TRBJ2-1; size: -; V: TRBV27; D: -
DNA: TGTGCCAGCACCCGGATAGGGAATGGCTACACCTTC; CDR3: CASTRIGNGYTF; J: TRBJ1-2; size: few; V: TRBV12-3/TRBV12-4; D: -
DNA: TGTGCCAGCAGTGAAGACGAGGGGGCTCAGCCCCAGCATTTT; CDR3: CASSEDEGAQPQHF; J: TRBJ1-5; size: -; V: TRBV6-1; D: TRBD1
DNA: TGTGCCAGCAGCTTAGTAGGGCAGGGTGGAGAGACCCAGTACTTC; CDR3: CASSLVGQGGETQYF; J: TRBJ2-5; size: few; V: TRBV7-8; D: -
DNA: TGTGCCAGCACGGACAGGGGTCAGACAGATACGCAGTATTTT; CDR3: CASTDRGQTDTQYF; J: TRBJ2-3; size: -; V: TRBV19; D: TRBD1
DNA: TGTGCCAGCAGCGCTGAGCCCGGGACAGCGAAAAAAGCTTTCTTT; CDR3: CASSAEPGTAKKAFF; J: TRBJ1-1; size: once; V: TRBV7-3; D: TRBD1
DNA: TGTGCCAGCAGCTCCACAGGGGGGAATCAGCCCCAGCATTTT; CDR3: CASSSTGGNQPQHF; J: TRBJ1-5; size: -; V: TRBV7-2; D: TRBD1
DNA: TGTGCCAGCAGTTTGGGACAGGGCCTCAATCAGCCCCAGCATTTT; CDR3: CASSLGQGLNQPQHF; J: TRBJ1-5; size: once; V: TRBV27; D: TRBD1
DNA: TGTGCCAGCAGCACACTCGGGAATGAGCAGTTCTTC; CDR3: CASSTLGNEQFF; J: TRBJ2-1; size: -; V: TRBV7-9; D: -
DNA: TGCGCCAGCAGCTTGGGCGGACAGGGTTCCGAGACCCAGTACTTC; CDR3: CASSLGGQGSETQYF; J: TRBJ2-5; size: -; V: TRBV5-1; D: TRBD1
DNA: TGTGCCAGCAGCTTCGGGGGCCGCTCCTACAATGAGCAGTTCTTC; CDR3: CASSFGGRSYNEQFF; J: TRBJ2-1; size: -; V: TRBV7-3; D: -
DNA: TGCGCCAGCACATTCACAGGGGGAACGGGTGAAAAACTGTTTTTT; CDR3: CASTFTGGTGEKLFF; J: TRBJ1-4; size: -; V: TRBV5-1; D: TRBD1
DNA: TGTGCCAGCAAACTAGGGACAGGGGGCTTTCAGCCCCAGCATTTT; CDR3: CASKLGTGGFQPQHF; J: TRBJ1-5; size: -; V: TRBV6-5; D: TRBD1
DNA: TGTGCCAGCAGCGGGACGGACAGGGGCCAACAGTACTTC; CDR3: CASSGTDRGQQYF; J: TRBJ2-7; size: -; V: TRBV5-4; D: TRBD1
DNA: TGCGCCAGCAGCTTGGGGGACAGTCACTACGAGCAGTACTTC; CDR3: CASSLGDSHYEQYF; J: TRBJ2-7; size: -; V: TRBV5-1; D: TRBD1
DNA: TGTGCCAGCTCACCACCGGGAGGGGCTATTGAAGCTTTCTTT; CDR3: CASSPPGGAIEAFF; J: TRBJ1-1; size: -; V: TRBV18; D: -
DNA: TGTGCCAGCAGCTTGGGCGGGGGGGCGCCAGATACGCAGTATTTT; CDR3: CASSLGGGAPDTQYF; J: TRBJ2-3; size: -; V: TRBV7-2; D: TRBD2
DNA: TGTGCCAGCAGACTACCTACAGGGGGTGCGGGAAACACCATATATTTT; CDR3: CASRLPTGGAGNTIYF; J: TRBJ1-3; size: -; V: TRBV7-2; D: TRBD1
DNA: TGTGCCAGCAGCCAAGAGCTGGGCAATTCACCCCTCCACTTT; CDR3: CASSQELGNSPLHF; J: TRBJ1-6; size: -; V: TRBV3-1/TRBV3-2; D: -
DNA: TGCGCCAGCAGCCAAGTTCAGCGGGAGACCCAGTACTTC; CDR3: CASSQVQRETQYF; J: TRBJ2-5; size: -; V: TRBV4-1; D: -
DNA: TGTGCCAGTAGGGGGATGGAAGAGACCCAGTACTTC; CDR3: CASRGMEETQYF; J: TRBJ2-5; size: once; V: TRBV19; D: -
DNA: TGCAGCGCCCTAGGATCTGAAGCTTTCTTT; CDR3: CSALGSEAFF; J: TRBJ1-1; size: -; V: TRBV29-1; D: -
DNA: TGTGCCAGCAGCTTAATGGGACAGGTAGGCGAGCAGTACTTC; CDR3: CASSLMGQVGEQYF; J: TRBJ2-7; size: -; V: TRBV7-9; D: TRBD1
DNA: TGCGCCAGCAGTGAACTGGCAGAAAATTCACCCCTCCACTTT; CDR3: CASSELAENSPLHF; J: TRBJ1-6; size: -; V: TRBV10-1; D: -